The rows below give T cell receptor beta chains drawn from one sample of a study of blood T cell repertoires in COVID-19. TCRdb keeps only in-frame clones here, not all; method: immunoSEQ multiplex PCR. The repertoire has 65,000 to 75,000 clones, about 81% of them found once; the top ten carry 15% to 19%. Sequencing was carried out using peripheral blood. These receptors came from an older man with acute or convalescent COVID-19. Both conserved end residues are part of each CDR3. The D gene is left open where the match is weak. A clone size is listed for some rows: how often the clone was seen (once, few, many), or a class if it is expanded.

d_gene	abundance	j_gene	v_gene	CDR3nt	CDR3aa
-	-	TRBJ2-2	TRBV7-6	TGTGCCAGCAGCCTTAGACGAGACAGAGCCACCGGGGAGCTGTTTTTT	CASSLRRDRATGELFF
TRBD1	-	TRBJ1-6	TRBV9	TGTGCCAGCAGCGCGTCCGGGACAGAGAATTCACCCCTCCACTTT	CASSASGTENSPLHF
TRBD1	-	TRBJ2-7	TRBV5-4	TGTGCCAGCAGCTCACCGAGGGACAGGGACTCCGAGCAGTACTTC	CASSSPRDRDSEQYF
TRBD2	-	TRBJ2-3	TRBV24-1	TGTGCCACCAGTGGGGGACTAGCGGCAGAGGGAGCAGATACGCAGTATTTT	CATSGGLAAEGADTQYF
-	-	TRBJ2-5	TRBV7-2	TGTGCCAGCAGCTTATCACGCGGGACCCAAGAGACCCAGTACTTC	CASSLSRGTQETQYF
TRBD1	-	TRBJ1-5	TRBV19	TGTGCCACCGCTCCGGGACAGGGGGCTCATCAGCCCCAGCATTTT	CATAPGQGAHQPQHF
-	-	TRBJ2-1	TRBV24-1	TGTGCCACCAGTGAAAGAGGGGGTGAGCAGTTCTTC	CATSERGGEQFF
-	-	TRBJ2-3	TRBV28	TGTGCCAGCAGTTTCCTCACAGATACGCAGTATTTT	CASSFLTDTQYF
TRBD1	-	TRBJ2-7	TRBV4-1	TGCGCCAGCAGCCAAGGACAGGGCGACATTTACGAGCAGTACTTC	CASSQGQGDIYEQYF
-	few	TRBJ2-1	TRBV5-1	TGCGCCAGCAGCCCCGGGACTGTGGGACCGTGGGATGAGCAGTTCTTC	CASSPGTVGPWDEQFF
-	-	TRBJ2-5	TRBV30	TGTGCCTGGCAAGATGACAGGAAAGAGACCCAGTACTTC	CAWQDDRKETQYF
TRBD2	-	TRBJ2-1	TRBV29-1	TGCAGCGTTGAAGGACTAGCGGGAGGGGGGGGAAATGAGCAGTTCTTC	CSVEGLAGGGGNEQFF
TRBD1	-	TRBJ2-3	TRBV24-1	TGTGCCACCAGTGGTTACAGGGGGCATCCAGCAGATACGCAGTATTTT	CATSGYRGHPADTQYF
TRBD1	-	TRBJ1-3	TRBV4-2	TGTGCCAGCAGCCTCGGCGGGACAGGGGAAAGGGATCCTACCATATATTTT	CASSLGGTGERDPTIYF
-	-	TRBJ2-5	TRBV7-9	TGTGCCAGCAGCTCTAGTAGGGGTCGTCAGACCCAGTACTTC	CASSSSRGRQTQYF
TRBD1	-	TRBJ2-5	TRBV4-1	TGCGCCAGCAGCCAAGGGGGACAGGGAGAATTACGGTCGGAGACCCAGTACTTC	CASSQGGQGELRSETQYF
TRBD2	-	TRBJ2-7	TRBV5-8	TGTGCCAGCAGCTTGGCCATTGGACTAGCGGACTCCTACGAGCAGTACTTC	CASSLAIGLADSYEQYF
-	-	TRBJ2-7	TRBV3-1/TRBV3-2	TGTGCCAGCAGCCAAGCACCTCTGGCGGCCTACGAGCAGTACTTC	CASSQAPLAAYEQYF
TRBD1	-	TRBJ1-1	TRBV18	TGTGCCAGCTCACCCCGGGACAGAAGCACTGAAGCTTTCTTT	CASSPRDRSTEAFF
-	-	TRBJ1-1	TRBV14	TGTGCCAGCAGCCAAGATTCTAACACTGAAGCTTTCTTT	CASSQDSNTEAFF
-	-	TRBJ2-3	TRBV25-1	TGTGCCAGCCGAGCACCTCATACGCAGTATTTT	CASRAPHTQYF
-	-	TRBJ2-3	TRBV11-2	TGTGCCAGCAGCTTATCCCAGACAGATACGCAGTATTTT	CASSLSQTDTQYF
-	-	TRBJ1-3	TRBV5-1	TGCGCCAGCAGCCCGCAAGCTACAGGCTCTGGAAACACCATATATTTT	CASSPQATGSGNTIYF
-	-	TRBJ2-7	TRBV3-1/TRBV3-2	TGTGCCAGCAGCCAAGATAGAAACAGGGCCAACGAGCAGTACTTC	CASSQDRNRANEQYF
-	-	TRBJ1-2	TRBV6-1	TGTGCCAGCAGTGAAGCCAGGGTGAGTGGCTACACCTTC	CASSEARVSGYTF
-	-	TRBJ1-1	TRBV24-1	TGTGCCACCAGTGTCCAGGGTACGTCTGAAGCTTTCTTT	CATSVQGTSEAFF